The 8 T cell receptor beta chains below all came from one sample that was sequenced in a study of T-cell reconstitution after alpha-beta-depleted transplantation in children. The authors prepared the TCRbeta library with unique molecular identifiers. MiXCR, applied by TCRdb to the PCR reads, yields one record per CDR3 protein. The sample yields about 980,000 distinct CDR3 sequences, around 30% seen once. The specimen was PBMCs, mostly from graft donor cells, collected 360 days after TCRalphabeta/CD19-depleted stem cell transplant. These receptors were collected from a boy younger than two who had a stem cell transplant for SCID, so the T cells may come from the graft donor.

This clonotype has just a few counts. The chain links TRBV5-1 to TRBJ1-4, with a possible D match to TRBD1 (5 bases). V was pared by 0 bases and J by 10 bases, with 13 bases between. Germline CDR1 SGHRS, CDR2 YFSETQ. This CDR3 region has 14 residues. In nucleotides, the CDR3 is TGCGCCAGCAGCTTGGGGGGCGGACGAGGAAAACTGTTTTTT. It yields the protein CASSLGGGRGKLFF.

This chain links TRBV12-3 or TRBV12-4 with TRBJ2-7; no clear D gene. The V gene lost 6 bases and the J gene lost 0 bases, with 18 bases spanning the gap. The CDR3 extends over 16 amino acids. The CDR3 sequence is CASSPIPRQTSYEQYF. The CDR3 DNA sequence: TGTGCCAGCAGCCCTATTCCCCGACAAACCTCCTACGAGCAGTACTTC.

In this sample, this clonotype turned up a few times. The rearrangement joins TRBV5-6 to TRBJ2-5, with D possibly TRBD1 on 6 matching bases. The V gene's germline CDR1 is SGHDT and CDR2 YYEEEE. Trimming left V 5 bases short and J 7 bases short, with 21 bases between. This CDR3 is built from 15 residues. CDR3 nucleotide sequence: TGTGCCAGCAGGCGGCCAGGGGAGATAGAAGGGACCCAGTACTTC. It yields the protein CASRRPGEIEGTQYF.

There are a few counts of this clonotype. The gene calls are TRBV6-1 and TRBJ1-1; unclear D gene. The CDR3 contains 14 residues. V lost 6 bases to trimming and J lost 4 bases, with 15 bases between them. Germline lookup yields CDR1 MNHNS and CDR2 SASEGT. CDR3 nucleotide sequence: TGTGCCAGCAGATTGTCAGGACCCGGCACTGAAGCTTTCTTT. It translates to CASRLSGPGTEAFF.

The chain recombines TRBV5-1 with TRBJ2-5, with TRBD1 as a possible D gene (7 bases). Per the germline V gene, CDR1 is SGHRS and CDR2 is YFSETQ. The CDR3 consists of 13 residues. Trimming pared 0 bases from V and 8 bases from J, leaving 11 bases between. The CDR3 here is CASSLEQGTTQYF. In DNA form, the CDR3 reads TGCGCCAGCAGCTTGGAACAGGGGACTACCCAGTACTTC.

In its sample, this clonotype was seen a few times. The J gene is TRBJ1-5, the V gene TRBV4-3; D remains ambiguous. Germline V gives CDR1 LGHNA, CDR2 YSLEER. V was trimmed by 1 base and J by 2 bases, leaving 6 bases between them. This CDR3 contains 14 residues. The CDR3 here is CASSQVEGNQPQHF. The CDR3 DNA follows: TGCGCCAGCAGCCAAGTCGAAGGCAATCAGCCCCAGCATTTT.

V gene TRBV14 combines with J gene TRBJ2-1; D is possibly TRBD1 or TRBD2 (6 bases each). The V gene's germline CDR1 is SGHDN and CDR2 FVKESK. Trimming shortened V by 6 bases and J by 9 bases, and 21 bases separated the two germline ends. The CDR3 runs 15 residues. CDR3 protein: CASRAGHQKPGEQFF. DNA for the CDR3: TGTGCCAGCAGGGCGGGACACCAAAAACCTGGTGAGCAGTTCTTC. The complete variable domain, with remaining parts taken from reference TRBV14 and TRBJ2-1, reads EAGVTQFPSHSVIEKGQTVTLRCDPISGHDNLYWYRRVMGKEIKFLLHFVKESKQDESGMPNNRFLAERTGGTYSTLKVQPAELEDSGVYFCASRAGHQKPGEQFFGPGTRLTVL.

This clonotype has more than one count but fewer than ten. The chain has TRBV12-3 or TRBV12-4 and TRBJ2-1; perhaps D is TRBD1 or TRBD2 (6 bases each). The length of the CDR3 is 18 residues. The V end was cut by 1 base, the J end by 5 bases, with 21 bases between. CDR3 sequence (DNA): TGTGCCAGCAGTTTAGGGGGGGCAGGGTTGCCGTATGACAATGAGCAGTTCTTC. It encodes CASSLGGAGLPYDNEQFF.